Listed below are T cell receptor beta chains from one sample, sequenced in a study of cytomegalovirus exposure and HLA in healthy donors. The protocol was immunoSEQ multiplex PCR, while the TCRdb copy is restricted to in-frame clones and leaves out a portion. The data contain around 130,000 clones, around 9% of them singletons. Material: PBMCs. The receptors here all came from a man aged 35 to 55 in good health and CMV-seronegative. Both conserved end residues are part of each CDR3. Each record gives: J gene, clone size, V gene, CDR3 length, D gene, CDR3 DNA, CDR3 protein. A D gene is named only where the DNA matches it firmly. Only some rows state a clone size, as once, few, many or a class for expanded clones.

J gene: TRBJ1-2
clone size: few
V gene: TRBV6-5
CDR3 length: 13
D gene: NA
CDR3 DNA: TGTGCCAGCAGTTTCCAGACAGGCCGGGGCTACACCTTC
CDR3 protein: CASSFQTGRGYTF

J gene: TRBJ1-1
clone size: NA
V gene: TRBV9
CDR3 length: 14
D gene: NA
CDR3 DNA: TGTGCCAGCAGATCCGGGGGGAGGAACACTGAAGCTTTCTTT
CDR3 protein: CASRSGGRNTEAFF

J gene: TRBJ2-3
clone size: NA
V gene: TRBV5-4
CDR3 length: 13
D gene: NA
CDR3 DNA: TGTGCCAGCAGCTTGGGTCCCCGGGATACGCAGTATTTT
CDR3 protein: CASSLGPRDTQYF

J gene: TRBJ1-4
clone size: NA
V gene: TRBV15
CDR3 length: 13
D gene: NA
CDR3 DNA: TGTGCCACCGGCAGCCCGGTTGAAGAAAAACTGTTTTTT
CDR3 protein: CATGSPVEEKLFF

J gene: TRBJ2-3
clone size: few
V gene: TRBV15
CDR3 length: 15
D gene: TRBD2
CDR3 DNA: TGTGCCACCAGTACACTAGCGGGGGCCACAGATACGCAGTATTTT
CDR3 protein: CATSTLAGATDTQYF

J gene: TRBJ2-5
clone size: few
V gene: TRBV7-9
CDR3 length: 15
D gene: NA
CDR3 DNA: TGTGCCAGCAGCTTAGATGAGGTCGCTCAAGAGACCCAGTACTTC
CDR3 protein: CASSLDEVAQETQYF

J gene: TRBJ1-3
clone size: few
V gene: TRBV29-1
CDR3 length: 15
D gene: NA
CDR3 DNA: TGCAGCGTCCGAGGGGGGGCCCTCTCTGGAAACACCATATATTTT
CDR3 protein: CSVRGGALSGNTIYF

J gene: TRBJ1-1
clone size: many
V gene: TRBV4-1
CDR3 length: 16
D gene: TRBD1
CDR3 DNA: TGCGCCAGCAGCCAAGGGACAGGGAGGACAAACACTGAAGCTTTCTTT
CDR3 protein: CASSQGTGRTNTEAFF

J gene: TRBJ1-2
clone size: NA
V gene: TRBV4-3
CDR3 length: 15
D gene: NA
CDR3 DNA: TGCGCCAGCAGCCAAAGTATTGTACAGGGCTATGGCTACACCTTC
CDR3 protein: CASSQSIVQGYGYTF

J gene: TRBJ1-4
clone size: few
V gene: TRBV27
CDR3 length: 17
D gene: TRBD1
CDR3 DNA: TGTGCCAGCAGTCCTAAACGAAGGACAGGGATAAATGAAAAACTGTTTTTT
CDR3 protein: CASSPKRRTGINEKLFF

J gene: TRBJ2-1
clone size: NA
V gene: TRBV10-1
CDR3 length: 15
D gene: TRBD2
CDR3 DNA: TGCGCCAGCAGTGAAACCGGGGGGGCGAGGAATGAGCAGTTCTTC
CDR3 protein: CASSETGGARNEQFF

J gene: TRBJ1-5
clone size: few
V gene: TRBV5-4
CDR3 length: 13
D gene: NA
CDR3 DNA: TGTGCCAGCAGCTTGGGGGGAGGTCAGCCCCAGCATTTT
CDR3 protein: CASSLGGGQPQHF

J gene: TRBJ2-4
clone size: NA
V gene: TRBV4-1
CDR3 length: 15
D gene: NA
CDR3 DNA: TGCGCCAGCAGCCAAGATGGGGGGGCCAAAAACATTCAGTACTTC
CDR3 protein: CASSQDGGAKNIQYF

J gene: TRBJ1-1
clone size: NA
V gene: TRBV15
CDR3 length: 14
D gene: NA
CDR3 DNA: TGTGCCACCAGCGTGCGATCAGGGAACACTGAAGCTTTCTTT
CDR3 protein: CATSVRSGNTEAFF

J gene: TRBJ2-1
clone size: NA
V gene: TRBV6-6
CDR3 length: 12
D gene: NA
CDR3 DNA: TGTGCCAGCAGTGCGTTAGCGGCTGAGCAGTTCTTC
CDR3 protein: CASSALAAEQFF

J gene: TRBJ1-1
clone size: few
V gene: TRBV5-1
CDR3 length: 14
D gene: TRBD1
CDR3 DNA: TGCGCCAGCAGCCCACGACAGGGTCACACTGAAGCTTTCTTT
CDR3 protein: CASSPRQGHTEAFF

J gene: TRBJ2-3
clone size: few
V gene: TRBV2
CDR3 length: 16
D gene: TRBD2
CDR3 DNA: TGTGCCAGCAGTGCGGAGCGGGGGCTGGGGACAGATACGCAGTATTTT
CDR3 protein: CASSAERGLGTDTQYF

J gene: TRBJ1-2
clone size: few
V gene: TRBV14
CDR3 length: 13
D gene: NA
CDR3 DNA: TGTGCCAGCAGCTCGAGGGCACAGATCGAATACACCTTC
CDR3 protein: CASSSRAQIEYTF

J gene: TRBJ2-1
clone size: few
V gene: TRBV6-6
CDR3 length: 15
D gene: TRBD1
CDR3 DNA: TGTGCCAGCAGTCAGGACAGGTCTTCCTACAATGAGCAGTTCTTC
CDR3 protein: CASSQDRSSYNEQFF

J gene: TRBJ1-1
clone size: NA
V gene: TRBV9
CDR3 length: 14
D gene: TRBD1
CDR3 DNA: TGTGCCAGCAGCGCCCAGGGGGTCGGGACTGAAGCTTTCTTT
CDR3 protein: CASSAQGVGTEAFF

J gene: TRBJ2-5
clone size: few
V gene: TRBV10-3
CDR3 length: 15
D gene: TRBD2
CDR3 DNA: TGTGCCATCAGCCCCGGGACTAGCGGGGAAGAGACCCAGTACTTC
CDR3 protein: CAISPGTSGEETQYF

J gene: TRBJ2-3
clone size: NA
V gene: TRBV5-1
CDR3 length: 15
D gene: TRBD1
CDR3 DNA: TGCGCCAGCAGCCCCGACGGACAGGGGGGGGACACGCAGTATTTT
CDR3 protein: CASSPDGQGGDTQYF

J gene: TRBJ2-7
clone size: NA
V gene: TRBV20-1
CDR3 length: 11
D gene: TRBD1
CDR3 DNA: TGCAGTGCTACAGGGGGCGACGAGCAGTACTTC
CDR3 protein: CSATGGDEQYF

J gene: TRBJ2-7
clone size: NA
V gene: TRBV18
CDR3 length: 15
D gene: NA
CDR3 DNA: TGTGCCAGCTCATCACCTTTTGCAGGTGGATACGAGCAGTACTTC
CDR3 protein: CASSSPFAGGYEQYF

J gene: TRBJ2-3
clone size: NA
V gene: TRBV7-9
CDR3 length: 12
D gene: NA
CDR3 DNA: TGTGCCAGCAGCGGGGGCGCAGATACGCAGTATTTT
CDR3 protein: CASSGGADTQYF

J gene: TRBJ1-1
clone size: few
V gene: TRBV5-8
CDR3 length: 15
D gene: TRBD1
CDR3 DNA: TGTGCCAGCAGCCTGGCGCAGACAGGGAATACTGAAGCTTTCTTT
CDR3 protein: CASSLAQTGNTEAFF

J gene: TRBJ1-1
clone size: NA
V gene: TRBV30
CDR3 length: 13
D gene: NA
CDR3 DNA: TGTGCCTGGTCTTTGAGTTGGAACACTGAAGCTTTCTTT
CDR3 protein: CAWSLSWNTEAFF

J gene: TRBJ2-5
clone size: few
V gene: TRBV14
CDR3 length: 17
D gene: NA
CDR3 DNA: TGTGCCAGCAGCCAAGATAGTCCGGACCCTCAGGGAGAGACCCAGTACTTC
CDR3 protein: CASSQDSPDPQGETQYF

J gene: TRBJ1-4
clone size: few
V gene: TRBV19
CDR3 length: 13
D gene: NA
CDR3 DNA: TGTGCCAGTAGTATCTCCGGGAATGAAAAACTGTTTTTT
CDR3 protein: CASSISGNEKLFF

J gene: TRBJ2-5
clone size: few
V gene: TRBV29-1
CDR3 length: 14
D gene: TRBD2
CDR3 DNA: TGCAGCGTTATGACTAGCGGGGGCCAAGAGACCCAGTACTTC
CDR3 protein: CSVMTSGGQETQYF

J gene: TRBJ1-4
clone size: few
V gene: TRBV18
CDR3 length: 15
D gene: NA
CDR3 DNA: TGTGCCAGCTCACACACGGCAGGTGGTGGTGAAAAACTGTTTTTT
CDR3 protein: CASSHTAGGGEKLFF

J gene: TRBJ2-2
clone size: few
V gene: TRBV9
CDR3 length: 19
D gene: TRBD2
CDR3 DNA: TGTGCCAGCAGCACCCGGGTCCTCCGGACTAGCGGGGTAACCGGGGAGCTGTTTTTT
CDR3 protein: CASSTRVLRTSGVTGELFF

J gene: TRBJ2-1
clone size: NA
V gene: TRBV6-1
CDR3 length: 14
D gene: TRBD2
CDR3 DNA: TGTGCCAGCAGGACTAGCGGGGACTACAATGAGCAGTTCTTC
CDR3 protein: CASRTSGDYNEQFF

J gene: TRBJ1-2
clone size: few
V gene: TRBV6-1
CDR3 length: 16
D gene: TRBD1
CDR3 DNA: TGTGCCAGCAGTGAATGGGGACAGGAGCCCGACTATGGCTACACCTTC
CDR3 protein: CASSEWGQEPDYGYTF

J gene: TRBJ2-7
clone size: NA
V gene: TRBV27
CDR3 length: 13
D gene: NA
CDR3 DNA: TGTGCCAGCAAGGACAGCTCTTCCTACGAGCAGTACTTC
CDR3 protein: CASKDSSSYEQYF

J gene: TRBJ1-6
clone size: NA
V gene: TRBV7-2
CDR3 length: 14
D gene: NA
CDR3 DNA: TGTGCCAGCAGCTCCACAGGGCTAAATTCACCCCTCCACTTT
CDR3 protein: CASSSTGLNSPLHF

J gene: TRBJ2-1
clone size: few
V gene: TRBV7-9
CDR3 length: 14
D gene: TRBD2
CDR3 DNA: TGTGCGACGTCGGGGGGGTCCTCCTACAATGAGCAGTTCTTC
CDR3 protein: CATSGGSSYNEQFF

J gene: TRBJ2-1
clone size: few
V gene: TRBV7-9
CDR3 length: 16
D gene: TRBD2
CDR3 DNA: TGTGCCAGCAGCGGCAGCAACAGGGGACTAGCGTATGAGCAGTTCTTC
CDR3 protein: CASSGSNRGLAYEQFF

J gene: TRBJ1-2
clone size: few
V gene: TRBV5-5
CDR3 length: 13
D gene: TRBD1
CDR3 DNA: TGTGCCAGCAGCTCGGACAGGGGATATGGCTACACCTTC
CDR3 protein: CASSSDRGYGYTF

J gene: TRBJ2-3
clone size: few
V gene: TRBV6-5
CDR3 length: 15
D gene: TRBD2
CDR3 DNA: TGTGCCAGCACCCCGGGACTAGCAATATCTGATACGCAGTATTTT
CDR3 protein: CASTPGLAISDTQYF

J gene: TRBJ1-2
clone size: NA
V gene: TRBV30
CDR3 length: 12
D gene: NA
CDR3 DNA: TGTGCATGGAACCCTGGGCAGGTTGGCTACACCTTC
CDR3 protein: CAWNPGQVGYTF

J gene: TRBJ2-7
clone size: NA
V gene: TRBV5-6
CDR3 length: 17
D gene: TRBD2
CDR3 DNA: TGTGCCAGCAGCTTTGGGGTAGCGGGGGCTCCTGGGGCCGAGCAGTACTTC
CDR3 protein: CASSFGVAGAPGAEQYF

J gene: TRBJ2-1
clone size: NA
V gene: TRBV2
CDR3 length: 15
D gene: NA
CDR3 DNA: TGTGCCAGCAGTTACCAGGGGCTTCCCTACAATGAGCAGTTCTTC
CDR3 protein: CASSYQGLPYNEQFF

J gene: TRBJ2-1
clone size: NA
V gene: TRBV6-5
CDR3 length: 15
D gene: TRBD2
CDR3 DNA: TGTGCCAGCAGGCGTACTAGCGGGGGGGACCATGAGCAGTTCTTC
CDR3 protein: CASRRTSGGDHEQFF

J gene: TRBJ1-6
clone size: NA
V gene: TRBV19
CDR3 length: 13
D gene: NA
CDR3 DNA: TGTGCCAGTAGTATAGGGGCTAATTCACCCCTCCACTTT
CDR3 protein: CASSIGANSPLHF

J gene: TRBJ2-2
clone size: NA
V gene: TRBV15
CDR3 length: 16
D gene: TRBD1
CDR3 DNA: TGTGCCACCAGCGGAGGACAGGCAACGAACACCGGGGAGCTGTTTTTT
CDR3 protein: CATSGGQATNTGELFF

J gene: TRBJ1-4
clone size: NA
V gene: TRBV10-2
CDR3 length: 17
D gene: TRBD1
CDR3 DNA: TGCGCCAGCAGTGATCGGGACAGGGGGGCAACTAATGAAAAACTGTTTTTT
CDR3 protein: CASSDRDRGATNEKLFF

J gene: TRBJ2-7
clone size: few
V gene: TRBV5-4
CDR3 length: 14
D gene: TRBD1
CDR3 DNA: TGTGCCAGCAGCTTTGGGACAGGGGGCTACGAGCAGTACTTC
CDR3 protein: CASSFGTGGYEQYF

J gene: TRBJ2-1
clone size: few
V gene: TRBV30
CDR3 length: 14
D gene: TRBD2
CDR3 DNA: TGTGCCTGCGTCAGCGGGGGGGCCTCCAATGAGCAGTTCTTC
CDR3 protein: CACVSGGASNEQFF

J gene: TRBJ2-3
clone size: NA
V gene: TRBV19
CDR3 length: 14
D gene: NA
CDR3 DNA: TGTGCCAGTAGTACAACGGGGGTGACAGATACGCAGTATTTT
CDR3 protein: CASSTTGVTDTQYF

J gene: TRBJ1-1
clone size: NA
V gene: TRBV6-1
CDR3 length: 14
D gene: NA
CDR3 DNA: TGTGCCAGCAGAAACAGGGTATTGAACACTGAAGCTTTCTTT
CDR3 protein: CASRNRVLNTEAFF

J gene: TRBJ1-2
clone size: few
V gene: TRBV6-4
CDR3 length: 12
D gene: TRBD1
CDR3 DNA: TGTGCCAGCAGGGGGACAGGGAACGGCTACACCTTC
CDR3 protein: CASRGTGNGYTF

J gene: TRBJ2-4
clone size: NA
V gene: TRBV19
CDR3 length: 16
D gene: NA
CDR3 DNA: TGTGCCAGTAGTACCCCCCGGACAGTTGGTAAAAACATTCAGTACTTC
CDR3 protein: CASSTPRTVGKNIQYF

J gene: TRBJ2-5
clone size: few
V gene: TRBV7-3
CDR3 length: 14
D gene: NA
CDR3 DNA: TGTGCCAGCAGCCCCTCCGGGGGCCAAGAGACCCAGTACTTC
CDR3 protein: CASSPSGGQETQYF